One sample yielded the 30 T cell receptor beta chains listed below, sequenced in a study of shared clonotypes between healthy human individuals. Selected positively for CCR7 and CD45RO-negative, naive CD8 cells excluded terminally differentiated effector memory CD45RA+ cells. The method was immunoSEQ multiplex PCR; TCRdb's version includes in-frame clones alone and lacks a portion of them. The repertoire includes approximately 2,000,000 clones, approximately 92% of them detected once, and less than 2% sits in the top ten. Sequencing was performed on naive CD8+ T cells from PBMCs. The receptors originated from a man in his late teens or twenties in good health. Some clones in this sample may be carry-over from other donors' samples.

This chain links TRBV6-1 with TRBJ2-7; D assignment may be TRBD1 or TRBD2 (5 bases each). Germline V gives CDR1 MNHNS, CDR2 SASEGT. CDR3 length: 13 residues. The V end lost 6 bases, the J end lost 3 bases, and 12 bases lay between the germline ends. The CDR3 loop is CASRGTLYYEQYF. The CDR3 coding sequence is TGTGCCAGCAGGGGGACGTTATACTACGAGCAGTACTTC.

The V and J genes are TRBV7-9 and TRBJ2-7, with 12 nucleotides matching TRBD1. This CDR3 has 15 residues. The V gene end was trimmed by 5 bases and the J gene end by 4 bases; junction bases not matched to a gene: 6. The germline V gene encodes CDR1 SEHNR and CDR2 FQNEAQ (reference sequence). CDR3 nucleotides: TGTGCCAGCAGCACCCCGGGACAGGGGGCTTACGAGCAGTACTTC. This gives the protein CASSTPGQGAYEQYF.

V usage is TRBV4-3 and J usage is TRBJ2-3; a weak D match, TRBD2 (6 bases). V was cut by 1 base and J by 4 bases, with 9 bases left in between. The CDR3 contains 14 residues. Germline loops: CDR1 LGHNA, CDR2 YSLEER. The CDR3 coding sequence is TGCGCCAGCAGCCAAGCCCGACTAGCAGATACGCAGTATTTT. Its protein product is CASSQARLADTQYF.

This chain uses TRBV27 with TRBJ2-7; TRBD2 aligns across 8 bases. The germline CDR1 and CDR2 sequences are MNHEY and SMNVEV (reference sequence). The J segment lost 0 bases and the V segment lost 5 bases, leaving 6 bases of the junction unmatched. The CDR3 is 15 residues long. The CDR3 reads CASSERTSNSYEQYF. CDR3 nucleotides: TGTGCCAGCAGTGAACGGACTAGCAACTCCTACGAGCAGTACTTC.

This sequence joins TRBV30 and TRBJ2-7; 9 nucleotides match TRBD2. The germline CDR1 and CDR2 sequences are GTSNPN and SVGIG (reference sequence). V trimming: 6 bases; J trimming: 6 bases; junction bases outside the gene matches: 12. The CDR3 totals 14 residues. CDR3 bases: TGTGCCTGCCCTAAGACAGCGGGAGGCCTCGAGCAGTACTTC. Translating gives CACPKTAGGLEQYF.

This sequence joins TRBV7-9 and TRBJ2-2, with D unresolved. The CDR3 consists of 17 residues. Germline V gene sequence: CDR1 SEHNR, CDR2 FQNEAQ (reference sequence). V lost 1 base to trimming and J lost 2 bases, with 14 bases between them. Here the CDR3 reads CASSLEGPSTNTGELFF. The CDR3 nucleotides read TGTGCCAGCAGCTTAGAAGGGCCTTCCACTAACACCGGGGAGCTGTTTTTT.

J is TRBJ2-7 and V is TRBV5-1; maybe TRBD2 (6 bases). Deletions cut 4 bases from V and 4 bases from J, with 18 bases between. The CDR3 length is 15 residues. CDR1 and CDR2 (germline): SGHRS, YFSETQ. The CDR3 is CASSPYGGSEYEQYF. The CDR3 DNA reads as TGCGCCAGCAGCCCGTACGGGGGTAGCGAATACGAGCAGTACTTC.

Note on this clone: One junction end disagrees with the germline gene, perhaps due to a read error. The chain couples TRBV6-5 to TRBJ2-5; D is possibly TRBD2 (5 bases). CDR1 MNHEY and CDR2 SVGAGI come from the germline V gene. The CDR3 spans 15 residues. CDR3 DNA: TGTGCCAGCAGTGACTCCCCGACGGGACAAGAGACCCAGTACTTC. It yields the protein CASSDSPTGQETQYF.

This clone was seen just once. The chain is built from TRBV7-9 and TRBJ2-1; D perhaps matches TRBD2 (5 bases). This CDR3 region has 14 residues. V was pared by 5 bases and J by 6 bases, with 14 bases between. CDR1 and CDR2 from the germline V gene are SEHNR and FQNEAQ (reference sequence). For the CDR3, the DNA is TGTGCCAGCAGCCACTGGACTGAATTCAATGAGCAGTTCTTC. Translated: CASSHWTEFNEQFF.

This clone was seen only once. The same CDR3 can be traced to other DNA sequences in this sample. This chain links TRBV30 with TRBJ2-1, with D perhaps matching TRBD1 (5 bases). V was trimmed by 0 bases and J by 6 bases, leaving 6 bases between them. This CDR3 is built from 12 residues. Looked up from germline, CDR1 is GTSNPN and CDR2 is SVGIG (reference sequence). The CDR3 DNA reads TGTGCCTGGAGTGTTAGGGGCAATGAGCAGTTCTTC. This translates into CAWSVRGNEQFF.

V is TRBV7-9 and J is TRBJ2-1; 7 bases match TRBD2. V shed 5 bases, J shed 5 bases, and the junction held 12 bases outside the gene matches. The germline V gene encodes CDR1 SEHNR and CDR2 FQNEAQ (reference sequence). The CDR3 is 16 amino acids. The CDR3 loop is CASSPAGGTIDNEQFF. CDR3 DNA: TGTGCCAGCAGCCCAGCCGGGGGGACTATCGACAATGAGCAGTTCTTC.

The CDR3 nucleotides are TGTGCCAGCAGGGGGGGACTAGCGGGTAGCTACGAGCAGTACTTC. It specifies CASRGGLAGSYEQYF. The chain links TRBV2 to TRBJ2-7; 12 positions agree with TRBD2. The V segment lost 6 bases and the J segment 3 bases; nucleotides outside the gene matches: 6. CDR3 length equals 15 residues. Germline V gives CDR1 SNHLY, CDR2 FYNNEI.

The table lists this clone with a few counts. V is TRBV6-1 and J is TRBJ1-1, with D unclear. This CDR3 has 11 residues. The germline V and J ends were trimmed by 4 bases and 4 bases, with 4 bases remaining between them. Germline CDR1 MNHNS, CDR2 SASEGT. The CDR3 coding sequence is TGTGCCAGCAGTGGTCCCACTGAAGCTTTCTTT. Its translation is CASSGPTEAFF.

The rearrangement links TRBV18 to TRBJ2-1; possibly TRBD2 for D (6 bases). The CDR3 consists of 14 residues. Per the germline V gene, CDR1 is KGHSH and CDR2 is LQKENI. V shed 2 bases and J shed 5 bases, with 10 bases lying between them. The CDR3 reads CASSPSLAHNEQFF. The CDR3 DNA follows: TGTGCCAGCTCACCATCACTAGCTCACAATGAGCAGTTCTTC.

The chain couples TRBV13 to TRBJ2-2; 10 nucleotides match TRBD1. Trimming at V came to 5 bases and at J to 4 bases, leaving 25 bases not matched to a gene. In germline, CDR1 is PRHDT, CDR2 FYEKMQ (reference sequence). CDR3 length equals 22 residues. The CDR3 reads CASSTNDIPGTGEKGSTGELFF. The CDR3 region has the DNA TGTGCCAGCAGCACAAATGATATCCCCGGGACAGGGGAGAAGGGAAGCACCGGGGAGCTGTTTTTT.

This clone was recorded a few times. The chain combines TRBV25-1 with TRBJ1-2, with TRBD1 matching 7 bases. V gave up 5 bases and J gave up 2 bases; unmatched junction bases: 2. Germline CDR1 and CDR2: MGHDK and SYGVNS. The CDR3 extends over 13 amino acids. The CDR3 here is CASSTQGNYGYTF. Here the CDR3 DNA reads TGTGCCAGCAGTACACAGGGGAACTATGGCTACACCTTC.

The CDR3 DNA reads TGTGCCAGCAGTTTATTTTCAGAATCCTACGAGCAGTACTTC. It is translated as CASSLFSESYEQYF. The rearrangement joins TRBV28 to TRBJ2-7; no definite D call. CDR3 size: 14 residues. Germline CDR1 MDHEN, CDR2 SYDVKM. Trimming stripped 1 base from V and 1 base from J, with 8 bases between. The full variable domain, in which reference TRBV28 and TRBJ2-7 provide the parts outside the CDR3, is DVKVTQSSRYLVKRTGEKVFLECVQDMDHENMFWYRQDPGLGLRLIYFSYDVKMKEKGDIPEGYSVSREKKERFSLILESASTNQTSMYLCASSLFSESYEQYFGPGTRLTVT.

V gene TRBV6-1 combines with J gene TRBJ2-5; no clear D. This CDR3 comprises 14 residues. Trimming removed 1 base from V and 1 base from J, with 7 bases in between. CDR1 is MNHNS, CDR2 SASEGT, per germline. DNA for the CDR3: TGTGCCAGCAGTGAAGGTCCGGCCCAAGAGACCCAGTACTTC. It translates to CASSEGPAQETQYF.

As regards this clone: No DNA is shown, since the ends of the CDR3 on it are uncertain; the CDR3 is the one TCRdb lists. The rearrangement uses TRBV19 and TRBJ1-1; the table's D call, TRBD1, was not checked against the DNA. Termini included, the CDR3 measures 13 amino acids. Germline loops: CDR1 LNHDA, CDR2 SQIVND (reference sequence). CDR3 amino acids: CASFGRGSGTLFF.

Here the CDR3 DNA reads TGTGCCAGCAGCTCAATGGACCTCTGGGACACTGAAGCTTTCTTT. Its protein product is CASSSMDLWDTEAFF. This chain links TRBV11-1 with TRBJ1-1; unclear D gene. The V and J ends lost 4 bases and 3 bases respectively, with 15 bases between them. This CDR3 contains 15 residues. Germline V CDR1 and CDR2: SGHAT, FQDESV (reference sequence). Combining the CDR3 with reference TRBV11-1 and TRBJ1-1 gives the whole variable domain EAEVAQSPRYKITEKSQAVAFWCDPISGHATLYWYRQILGQGPELLVQFQDESVVDDSQLPKDRFSAERLKGVDSTLKIQPAELGDSAMYLCASSSMDLWDTEAFFGQGTRLTVV.

The CDR3 coding sequence is TGTGCCAGCAGCTTCGGCGGGATTGATTGGTACAATGAGCAGTTCTTC. The encoded protein is CASSFGGIDWYNEQFF. V gene TRBV7-9 combines with J gene TRBJ2-1; D perhaps matches TRBD2 (6 bases). CDR3 size: 16 residues. Trimming took 3 bases from V and 4 from J, leaving 16 bases between them. CDR1 and CDR2 (germline): SEHNR, FQNEAQ (reference sequence).

The table lists this clone with a count of one. This chain connects TRBV9 to TRBJ2-1; TRBD1 or TRBD2 may be the D gene (6 bases each). The CDR3 contains 14 residues. Trimming removed 3 bases at V and 9 bases at J, with 16 bases between. Germline V gives CDR1 SGDLS, CDR2 YYNGEE. As DNA, the CDR3 is TGTGCCAGCAGCGACGGGGGCCTTTCGTCTGAGCAGTTCTTC. Translation gives CASSDGGLSSEQFF.

DNA for the CDR3: TGTGCCAGCAGTGCCCCCAACTACTACGAGCAGTACTTC. This sequence encodes CASSAPNYYEQYF. The chain recombines TRBV6-1 with TRBJ2-7, with no clear D. Germline loops: CDR1 MNHNS, CDR2 SASEGT. The germline V and J ends were trimmed by 4 bases and 3 bases, with 10 bases remaining between them. The CDR3 extends over 13 amino acids.

The CDR3 here is CASSGTSGYEQYF. CDR3 bases: TGTGCCAGCAGCGGGACCTCGGGATACGAGCAGTACTTC. V is TRBV7-8 and J is TRBJ2-7, with D possibly called TRBD1 or TRBD2 (5 bases each). V was pared by 5 bases and J by 4 bases, with 12 bases between. Germline V lookup: CDR1 SGHVS, CDR2 FQNEAQ. The CDR3 extends over 13 amino acids.

The rearrangement links TRBV27 to TRBJ2-7; D may correspond to TRBD1 or TRBD2 (5 bases each). The CDR3 is 15 residues long. The germline V gene encodes CDR1 MNHEY and CDR2 SMNVEV (reference sequence). V lost 4 bases to trimming and J lost 2 bases, with 15 bases between them. The CDR3 coding sequence is TGTGCCAGCAGTTCTCGGGGCTTGGGAACCTACGAGCAGTACTTC. Translation gives CASSSRGLGTYEQYF.

J is TRBJ2-7 and V is TRBV28; no definite D call. Germline CDR1 and CDR2: MDHEN and SYDVKM. Between the trimmed V and J ends, which lost 7 bases and 4 bases, there was a span of 17 bases. The CDR3 length is 14 residues. CDR3 in DNA: TGTGCCAGCACTGCGCCATGGGGTAATTACGAGCAGTACTTC. Protein: CASTAPWGNYEQYF. Full variable domain (missing parts from reference TRBV28 and TRBJ2-7): DVKVTQSSRYLVKRTGEKVFLECVQDMDHENMFWYRQDPGLGLRLIYFSYDVKMKEKGDIPEGYSVSREKKERFSLILESASTNQTSMYLCASTAPWGNYEQYFGPGTRLTVT.

V gene TRBV28 combines with J gene TRBJ2-7; D ambiguous. CDR3 length: 12 residues. Trimming removed 1 base at V and 6 bases at J, with 7 bases between. Germline-derived CDR1 and CDR2 are MDHEN and SYDVKM. CDR3 sequence reads: CASSLFSPEQYF. The CDR3 DNA sequence: TGTGCCAGCAGTTTATTTTCCCCCGAGCAGTACTTC.

This chain connects TRBV29-1 to TRBJ1-5; weak D call: TRBD1 (6 bases). Germline lookup yields CDR1 SQVTM and CDR2 ANQGSEA. This CDR3 region has 14 residues. Trimming took off 6 bases at V and 6 bases at J, with 18 bases between the two ends. CDR3 protein: CSVQGGGELQPQHF. CDR3 DNA: TGCAGCGTCCAGGGAGGGGGAGAGCTTCAGCCCCAGCATTTT. Full variable domain (missing parts from reference TRBV29-1 and TRBJ1-5): SAVISQKPSRDICQRGTSLTIQCQVDSQVTMMFWYRQQPGQSLTLIATANQGSEATYESGFVIDKFPISRPNLTFSTLTVSNMSPEDSSIYLCSVQGGGELQPQHFGDGTRLSIL.

This chain connects TRBV4-3 to TRBJ2-2; D could derive from TRBD1 or TRBD2 (6 bases each). V was clipped by 0 bases and J by 5 bases, with 13 bases between them. Germline V gives CDR1 LGHNA, CDR2 YSLEER. The CDR3 length is 16 residues. The CDR3 spells CASSQDSGAYTGELFF. The CDR3 nucleotides read TGCGCCAGCAGCCAAGATTCGGGGGCGTATACCGGGGAGCTGTTTTTT.

The J gene is TRBJ2-3, the V gene TRBV10-3; 7 positions match TRBD2. Germline V CDR1 and CDR2: ENHRY, SYGVKD. V was pared by 10 bases and J by 0 bases, with 1 base of the junction left unmatched. The CDR3 runs 12 residues. The CDR3 loop is CANSGSTDTQYF. For the CDR3, the DNA is TGTGCCAATAGCGGGAGCACAGATACGCAGTATTTT.